This T cell receptor (beta chain) was recovered during a study of Ad26.COV2.S vaccination and SARS-CoV-2 variants. Study results and limitations: It was vaccine recipients, not placebo recipients, who had the higher spike-specific TCR breadth.

Treatment given: 15 to 20 received Ad26.COV2.S at low or high dose, single or two shots; several received placebo; per-sample allocation not given. Collection of the samples took place on day 63 after the first injection of vaccine or placebo. Comment on this clone: Its specificity is unknown.

Libraries were prepared by immunoSEQ multiplex PCR; TCRdb keeps only in-frame clonotypes and omits some of them. The repertoire holds roughly 350,000 clones, around 86% seen once, with 3.4% in the top ten. Germline V CDR1 and CDR2: SGDLS, YYNGEE. Trimming took 0 bases from V and 2 from J, leaving 15 bases between them. This CDR3 comprises 16 residues. The rearrangement uses TRBV9 and TRBJ2-7, with D hard to call. The sequences come from peripheral blood, collected in a trial of Ad26.COV2.S vaccine versus placebo. The sequence derives from a person between 18 and 65 years old who received the Ad26.COV2.S COVID-19 vaccine or a placebo. The CDR3 here is CASSVGQSSRAYEQYF. CDR3 nucleotides: TGTGCCAGCAGCGTAGGGCAGAGTAGCCGAGCCTACGAGCAGTACTTC.